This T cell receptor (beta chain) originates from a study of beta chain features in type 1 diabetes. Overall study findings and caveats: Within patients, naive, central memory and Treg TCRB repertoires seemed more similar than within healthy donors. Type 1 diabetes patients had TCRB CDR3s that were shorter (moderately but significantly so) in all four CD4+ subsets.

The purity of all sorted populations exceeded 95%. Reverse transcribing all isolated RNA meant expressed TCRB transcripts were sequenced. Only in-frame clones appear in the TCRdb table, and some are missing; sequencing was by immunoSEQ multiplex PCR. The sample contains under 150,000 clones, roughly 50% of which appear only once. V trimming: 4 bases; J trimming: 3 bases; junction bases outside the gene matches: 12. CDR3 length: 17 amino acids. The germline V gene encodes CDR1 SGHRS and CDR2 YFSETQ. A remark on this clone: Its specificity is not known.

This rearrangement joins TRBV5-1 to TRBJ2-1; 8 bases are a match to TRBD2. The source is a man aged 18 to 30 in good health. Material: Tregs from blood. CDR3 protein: CASSRKTSGEGYNEQFF. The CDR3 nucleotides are TGCGCCAGCAGCCGCAAAACTAGCGGCGAAGGCTACAATGAGCAGTTCTTC.